The present entry profiles one T cell receptor (beta chain) with its context. The target antigen is unknown. This entry comes from a study of CD8+CD57+ T cells in acquired aplastic anemia. As for the study in general: Sorted CD4+ and CD8+ cells yielded DNA averaging approximately 3 ug.

Profiling of TCR beta VDJ combinations and CDR3 sequences used genomic DNA as template. TCRdb re-called the reads through MiXCR, storing one row per CDR3 protein. Here the sample spans hundreds of thousands of distinct CDR3 sequences, around 60% being singletons. Study outcomes and limitations: Patients and controls had CD8+ Simpson's diversity values that were not significantly distinct. In common between the patients and the controls were twenty-nine CD8+ CDR3 sequences.

The sequencing sample was made of sorted CD4+, CD8+, or CD8+CD57+ T cells (not recorded which) from PBMCs. The clonotype was recovered from a human donor with severe aplastic anemia or a healthy control (not recorded which).

The DNA of the CDR3 is TGTGCCAGCAGCTTCGGGATCGACAATCAGCCCCAGCATTTT. It yields the protein CASSFGIDNQPQHF. V gene TRBV12-3 or TRBV12-4 combines with J gene TRBJ1-5; D is undetermined. V lost 6 bases and J 3 bases, leaving 12 bases between the germline ends. The CDR3 has 14 amino acids.